What follows are 29 T cell receptor beta chains derived from one specimen sequenced in a study of identical twins. TCRdb reprocessed the 5' RACE reads via MiXCR and lists one record per CDR3 protein. The sample records about 100,000 distinct CDR3 sequences, 5.9% being singletons. Specimen: memory T cells sorted from blood. These receptor sequences come from a woman between 45 and 60 years old in good health.

This clonotype showed up many times. The chain couples TRBV14 to TRBJ2-1; D unclear. The V gene lost 0 bases and the J gene lost 8 bases, with 11 bases spanning the gap. CDR3 length: 14 amino acids. Germline lookup yields CDR1 SGHDN and CDR2 FVKESK. CDR3 region: CASSQEYLGDEQFF. The CDR3 DNA follows: TGTGCCAGCAGCCAAGAATACCTTGGAGATGAGCAGTTCTTC.

This clonotype was observed many times. The chain uses TRBV29-1 and TRBJ1-1; the D is unclear. Germline loops: CDR1 SQVTM, CDR2 ANQGSEA. The V and J ends lost 2 bases and 3 bases respectively, with 22 bases between them. The CDR3 has 17 amino acids. The CDR3 DNA reads as TGCAGCGTTGAAAACCCCCGAAGGCGGGGAATGGACACTGAAGCTTTCTTT. The encoded protein is CSVENPRRRGMDTEAFF.

This clonotype was detected a few times. The V call is TRBV20-1, the J call TRBJ2-5; no firm D call. From germline, CDR1 is DFQATT and CDR2 SNEGSKA (reference sequence). V lost 5 bases and J lost 4, with 14 bases in between. CDR3 length equals 13 residues. CDR3 region: CSADKIMGETQYF. The CDR3 DNA follows: TGCAGTGCTGACAAGATCATGGGAGAGACCCAGTACTTC.

This clonotype was picked up many times. CDR3 bases: TGTGCCAGCAGCGACGCCGGGACTCTCGTGTTAGATACGCAGTATTTT. Protein sequence: CASSDAGTLVLDTQYF. The chain uses TRBV9 and TRBJ2-3; tentative D call: TRBD2 (6 bases). Germline CDR1 and CDR2: SGDLS and YYNGEE. Trimming removed 3 bases at V and 5 bases at J, with 19 bases between. CDR3 length: 16 amino acids.

This clonotype was seen at least ten times. This rearrangement joins TRBV18 to TRBJ2-1; D is uncertain. Germline loops: CDR1 KGHSH, CDR2 LQKENI. The CDR3 is 16 residues long. With 5 bases removed from V and 3 bases from J, the gap between germline ends came to 17 bases. CDR3 region: CASSTLPPDGYNEQFF. DNA of the CDR3: TGTGCCAGCTCAACCCTCCCCCCGGACGGCTACAATGAGCAGTTCTTC.

This clonotype was observed at least ten times. The V gene is TRBV9, the J gene TRBJ2-2; 7 nucleotides agree with TRBD1. The germline V gene encodes CDR1 SGDLS and CDR2 YYNGEE. V gave up 4 bases and J gave up 7 bases; unmatched junction bases: 16. CDR3 length: 17 amino acids. CDR3: CASSISPAGGADGELFF. Written as DNA, the CDR3 is TGTGCCAGCAGCATCTCCCCGGCAGGGGGAGCGGACGGGGAGCTGTTTTTT.

This chain joins TRBV2 and TRBJ2-1; TRBD2 aligns across 7 bases. The CDR3 covers 12 residues. Germline lookup yields CDR1 SNHLY and CDR2 FYNNEI. V lost 7 bases and J lost 8; bases outside the gene matches: 5. For the CDR3, the DNA is TGTGCCAGCACGGGCGGGAGCGATGAGCAGTTCTTC. Translation gives CASTGGSDEQFF.

The chain links TRBV11-3 to TRBJ2-4, with 8 bases lining up with TRBD1. V shed 4 bases and J 0 bases; nucleotides not matched to a gene: 5. In germline, CDR1 is SGHNT, CDR2 YENEEA. The CDR3 has 16 amino acids. The CDR3 sequence is CASSSRQGSAKNIQYF. In nucleotides, the CDR3 is TGTGCCAGCAGCTCGCGACAGGGGTCAGCCAAAAACATTCAGTACTTC.

This rearrangement joins TRBV6-5 to TRBJ2-2; D is unresolved. Germline V gene data show CDR1 as MNHEY and CDR2 as SVGAGI. V shed 8 bases and J shed 3 bases, with 25 bases lying between them. The CDR3 contains 18 residues. CDR3 sequence reads: CASGAGPTTLSHTGELFF. The CDR3, as DNA: TGTGCCAGCGGAGCAGGACCAACAACCTTATCCCACACCGGGGAGCTGTTTTTT.

This clonotype was counted ten times or more. The chain links TRBV27 to TRBJ2-2; D may be TRBD1 (5 bases). Germline V gene data show CDR1 as MNHEY and CDR2 as SMNVEV (reference sequence). Trimming took off 2 bases at V and 6 bases at J, with 7 bases between the two ends. CDR3 length: 13 amino acids. In DNA, the CDR3 is TGTGCCAGCAGTTTAGGGGCGGCCGGGGAGCTGTTTTTT. This codes for CASSLGAAGELFF.

There are many counts of this clonotype. The V gene is TRBV20-1, the J gene TRBJ2-1; 9 bases agree with TRBD2. The CDR3 is made up of 16 amino acids. Germline CDR1 DFQATT, CDR2 SNEGSKA (reference sequence). Trimming took 0 bases from V and 6 from J; bases not matched to a gene: 9. The chain's CDR3 is CSARDQAGLASNEQFF. DNA of the CDR3: TGCAGTGCTAGAGATCAGGCGGGACTAGCATCCAATGAGCAGTTCTTC.

The chain is built from TRBV12-3 or TRBV12-4 and TRBJ2-7; D remains ambiguous. The CDR3 consists of 13 residues. The V gene lost 5 bases and the J gene lost 3 bases, with 11 bases spanning the gap. CDR3 DNA: TGTGCCAGCAGTCCGCACACATTCTACGAGCAGTACTTC. It codes for CASSPHTFYEQYF.

This clonotype was counted ten times or more. This rearrangement joins TRBV20-1 to TRBJ1-2; no firm D call. Trimming pared 5 bases from V and 0 bases from J, leaving 10 bases between. The V gene's germline CDR1 is DFQATT and CDR2 SNEGSKA (reference sequence). CDR3 length: 13 residues. CDR3 bases: TGCAGTGCTCTGAACTTAGCTAACTATGGCTACACCTTC. It encodes CSALNLANYGYTF.

This clonotype was found a few times. The chain has TRBV5-1 and TRBJ2-7; 8 nucleotides line up with TRBD1. CDR1 is SGHRS and CDR2 is YFSETQ in the germline V gene. The J segment lost 4 bases and the V segment lost 2 bases, leaving 8 bases of the junction unmatched. CDR3 length: 15 residues. CDR3 nucleotides: TGCGCCAGCAGCTTTCCGAGACAGGGGATATACGAGCAGTACTTC. Translated, it gives CASSFPRQGIYEQYF.

This clonotype was detected a few times. V usage is TRBV14 and J usage is TRBJ2-1; TRBD2 aligns across 8 bases. This CDR3 contains 17 residues. V lost 5 bases and J lost 1; bases outside the gene matches: 10. Per germline, CDR1 SGHDN and CDR2 FVKESK. In nucleotides, the CDR3 is TGTGCCAGCAGCGGGGGGGTAGCGGGAAGGTCCTACAATGAGCAGTTCTTC. Translating it yields CASSGGVAGRSYNEQFF.

This clonotype was found many times. The chain recombines TRBV11-2 with TRBJ1-3; D ambiguous. The CDR3 runs to 13 residues. Trimming stripped 0 bases from V and 5 bases from J, with 5 bases between. Germline V CDR1 and CDR2: SGHAT, FQNNGV. The CDR3 region is CASSLDLRNTIYF. DNA of the CDR3: TGTGCCAGCAGCTTAGATCTCAGAAACACCATATATTTT.

This chain uses TRBV5-4 with TRBJ2-7, with 12 bases aligning to TRBD2. The trim removed 4 bases at V and 3 bases at J, leaving 11 bases unmatched. The CDR3 sequence is 17 residues long. The germline V gene encodes CDR1 SGHNT and CDR2 YYREEE (reference sequence). In DNA, the CDR3 is TGTGCCAGCAGCGCCCCGGGACTAGCGGGCCGCGACTACGAGCAGTACGTC. The encoded protein is CASSAPGLAGRDYEQYV.

The chain links TRBV4-1 to TRBJ1-2, with 7 bases fitting TRBD1. Per germline, CDR1 MGHRA and CDR2 YSYEKL. There are 15 residues in the CDR3. Losses at the gene ends were 3 bases for V and 7 bases for J; bases not matched to a gene: 11. CDR3 DNA: TGCGCCAGCAGCCACCCGTTTGACAGGGTAGGTGGCTACACCTTC. Protein product: CASSHPFDRVGGYTF.

In its sample, this clonotype was seen a few times. The V and J genes are TRBV25-1 and TRBJ1-1, with 7 bases matching TRBD1. CDR1 is MGHDK and CDR2 is SYGVNS in the germline V gene. The CDR3 sequence is 13 residues long. The V segment lost 7 bases and the J segment 7 bases; nucleotides outside the gene matches: 9. CDR3 coding DNA: TGTGCCAGCACAAGAGGGGGCCTCAGTGAAGCTTTCTTT. It is translated as CASTRGGLSEAFF.

This clonotype showed up just a few times. V is TRBV11-2 and J is TRBJ2-3; D is unresolved. The length of the CDR3 is 14 residues. CDR1 is SGHAT, CDR2 FQNNGV, per germline. Trimming shortened V by 2 bases and J by 0 bases, and 6 bases separated the two germline ends. CDR3 DNA sequence: TGTGCCAGCAGCTTAATGGGTAGCACAGATACGCAGTATTTT. It codes for CASSLMGSTDTQYF.

This clonotype was counted ten times or more. V is TRBV5-6 and J is TRBJ2-3; TRBD2 matches at 7 bases. There are 16 residues in the CDR3. V was pared by 1 base and J by 1 base, with 6 bases of the junction left unmatched. Germline-derived CDR1 and CDR2 are SGHDT and YYEEEE. The chain's CDR3 is CASSLTQREGTDTQYF. The CDR3 nucleotides read TGTGCCAGCAGCTTGACGCAGCGGGAAGGCACAGATACGCAGTATTTT. The whole variable domain, filled in from reference TRBV5-6 and TRBJ2-3, reads DAGVTQSPTHLIKTRGQQVTLRCSPKSGHDTVSWYQQALGQGPQFIFQYYEEEERQRGNFPDRFSGHQFPNYSSELNVNALLLGDSALYLCASSLTQREGTDTQYFGPGTRLTVL.

Only a few counts were recorded for this clonotype. The junction shows a germline mismatch at one end, possibly a read error. V gene TRBV5-1 combines with J gene TRBJ2-5; the D gene is possibly TRBD1 (5 bases). The CDR3 runs 18 residues. Germline V gives CDR1 SGHRS, CDR2 YFSETQ. CDR3 nucleotide sequence: TGCGCCAGCAGCTTGTTCCGGTCTCGTGGGCAGGGCCAAGAGCCCCAGTACTTC. Its translation: CASSLFRSRGQGQEPQYF.

At least ten counts were recorded for this clonotype. The V and J genes are TRBV4-2 and TRBJ2-5; D may be TRBD2 (5 bases). There are 20 residues in the CDR3. The V end was cut by 1 base, the J end by 0 bases, with 24 bases between. Looked up from germline, CDR1 is LGHNA and CDR2 is YNFKEQ. The CDR3 loop reads CASSQVGPLSRELYQETQYF. The CDR3 region has the DNA TGTGCCAGCAGCCAAGTCGGGCCTCTATCCCGGGAATTGTACCAAGAGACCCAGTACTTC.

The chain uses TRBV12-3 or TRBV12-4 and TRBJ2-5, with D perhaps given as TRBD1 or TRBD2 (5 bases each). Trimming removed 4 bases from V and 5 bases from J, with 23 bases in between. The CDR3 extends over 17 amino acids. In DNA form, the CDR3 reads TGTGCCAGCAGTTCCCTCACTAGTGTCAGGGCCGGGGAGACCCAGTACTTC. This encodes CASSSLTSVRAGETQYF.

In its sample, this clonotype was seen a few times. V and J are TRBV10-1 and TRBJ1-5; D is undetermined. V was pared by 5 bases and J by 9 bases, with 14 bases between. The germline CDR1 and CDR2 sequences are WNHNN and SYGVQD (reference sequence). The CDR3 is 13 amino acids. The CDR3 DNA is TGCGCCAGCAGTCCGGACCAGGCGGGGCCCCAGCATTTT. Translation gives CASSPDQAGPQHF.

This clonotype came up many times. The J gene is TRBJ2-2, the V gene TRBV4-2; 7 bases line up with TRBD1. V lost 1 base and J lost 3; bases outside the gene matches: 2. The CDR3 contains 15 residues. The germline CDR1 and CDR2 sequences are LGHNA and YNFKEQ. CDR3 loop: CASSQVGTDTGELFF. Written as DNA, the CDR3 is TGTGCCAGCAGCCAAGTAGGGACAGACACCGGGGAGCTGTTTTTT.

Only a few counts were recorded for this clonotype. The V gene is TRBV5-5, the J gene TRBJ1-3, with D unresolved. In germline, CDR1 is SGHKS, CDR2 YYEKEE (reference sequence). The CDR3 loop spans 15 amino acids. Trimming took off 0 bases at V and 0 bases at J, with 7 bases between the two ends. CDR3 loop: CASSLDDNSGNTIYF. DNA for the CDR3: TGTGCCAGCAGCTTGGATGACAACTCTGGAAACACCATATATTTT.

This chain uses TRBV19 with TRBJ2-1; 10 bases are shared with TRBD1. V dropped 4 bases and J dropped 9; count of bases not matched to a gene: 3. This CDR3 contains 13 residues. The germline V gene has CDR1 LNHDA and CDR2 SQIVND (reference sequence). CDR3 sequence (DNA): TGTGCCAGTAGTAGGGACAGGGGTACTGAGCAGTTCTTC. As protein: CASSRDRGTEQFF.

This clonotype was seen more than once but under ten times. The chain recombines TRBV5-6 with TRBJ2-5; D may be TRBD2 (7 bases). Germline V lookup: CDR1 SGHDT, CDR2 YYEEEE. Trimming cost V 1 base and J 6 bases, with 19 bases left between them. This CDR3 has 16 residues. CDR3: CASSLLGGASTQTQYF. The CDR3 coding sequence is TGTGCCAGCAGCTTGTTGGGGGGGGCTAGCACTCAGACCCAGTACTTC.